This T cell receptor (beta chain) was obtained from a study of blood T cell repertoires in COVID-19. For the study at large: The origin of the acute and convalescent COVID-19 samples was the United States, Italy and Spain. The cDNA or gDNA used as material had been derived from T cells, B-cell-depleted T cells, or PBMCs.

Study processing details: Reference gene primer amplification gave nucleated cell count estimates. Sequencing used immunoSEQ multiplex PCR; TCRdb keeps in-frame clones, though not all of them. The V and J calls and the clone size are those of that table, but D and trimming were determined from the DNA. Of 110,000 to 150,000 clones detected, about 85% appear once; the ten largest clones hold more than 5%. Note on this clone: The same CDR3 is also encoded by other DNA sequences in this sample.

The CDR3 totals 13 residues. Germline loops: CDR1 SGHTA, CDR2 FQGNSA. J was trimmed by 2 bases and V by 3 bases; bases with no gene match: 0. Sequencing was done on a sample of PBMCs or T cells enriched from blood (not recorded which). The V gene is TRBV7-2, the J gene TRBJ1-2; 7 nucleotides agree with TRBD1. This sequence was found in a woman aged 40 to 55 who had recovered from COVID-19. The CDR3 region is CASSLGQNYGYTF. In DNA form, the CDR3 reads TGTGCCAGCAGCTTGGGACAGAACTATGGCTACACCTTC.